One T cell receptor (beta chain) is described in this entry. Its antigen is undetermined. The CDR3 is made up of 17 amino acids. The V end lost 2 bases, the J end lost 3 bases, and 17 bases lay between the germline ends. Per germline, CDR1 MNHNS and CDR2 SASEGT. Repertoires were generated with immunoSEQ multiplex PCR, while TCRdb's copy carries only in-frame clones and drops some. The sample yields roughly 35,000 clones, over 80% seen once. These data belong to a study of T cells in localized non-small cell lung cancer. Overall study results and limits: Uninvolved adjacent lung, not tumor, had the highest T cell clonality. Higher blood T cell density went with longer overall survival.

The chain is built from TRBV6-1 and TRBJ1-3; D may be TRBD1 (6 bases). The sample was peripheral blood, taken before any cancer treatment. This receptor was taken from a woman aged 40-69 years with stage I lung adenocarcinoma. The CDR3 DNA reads TGTGCCAGCAGTGAATCGGTCGGGGGGCAACTTGGAAACACCATATATTTT. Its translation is CASSESVGGQLGNTIYF.